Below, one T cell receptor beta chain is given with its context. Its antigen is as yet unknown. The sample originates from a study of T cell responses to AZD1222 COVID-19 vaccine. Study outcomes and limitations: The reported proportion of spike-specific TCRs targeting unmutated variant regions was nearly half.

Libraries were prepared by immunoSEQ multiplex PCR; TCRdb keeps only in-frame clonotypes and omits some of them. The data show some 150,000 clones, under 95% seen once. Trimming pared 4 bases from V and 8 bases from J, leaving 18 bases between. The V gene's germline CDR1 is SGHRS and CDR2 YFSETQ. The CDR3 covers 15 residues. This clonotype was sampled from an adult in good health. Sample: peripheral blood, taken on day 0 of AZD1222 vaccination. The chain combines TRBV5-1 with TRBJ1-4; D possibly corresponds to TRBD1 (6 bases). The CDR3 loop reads CASSRVGAVEEKLFF. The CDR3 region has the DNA TGCGCCAGCAGCCGTGTGGGGGCTGTTGAGGAAAAACTGTTTTTT. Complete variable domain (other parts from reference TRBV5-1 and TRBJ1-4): KAGVTQTPRYLIKTRGQQVTLSCSPISGHRSVSWYQQTPGQGLQFLFEYFSETQRNKGNFPGRFSGRQFSNSRSEMNVSTLELGDSALYLCASSRVGAVEEKLFFGSGTQLSVL.